This T cell receptor beta chain originates from a study of T cell responses to AZD1222 COVID-19 vaccine. General study findings and limits: Dominant at 160-218 and 743-854, vaccine-associated CD4 TCRs also spanned spike. A rise in Spike-specific TCR breadth and depth followed two AZD1222 doses.

The CDR3 has 19 residues. V shed 6 bases, J shed 5 bases, and the junction held 15 bases outside the gene matches. Germline values: CDR1 MNHEY, CDR2 SMNVEV (reference sequence). A remark on this clone: What it binds is unknown.

Profiled with immunoSEQ multiplex PCR; TCRdb holds only in-frame clones, not every one. The table includes 100,000 to 150,000 clones, around 90% detected once. V is TRBV27 and J is TRBJ2-4; 14 bases are shared with TRBD2. Specimen: peripheral blood, collected on day 0 of AZD1222 vaccination. The receptor was isolated from an adult in good health. The CDR3 sequence: CASRRLAGGPGPRQNIQYF. DNA for the CDR3: TGTGCCAGCAGAAGACTAGCGGGAGGGCCGGGCCCCCGTCAAAACATTCAGTACTTC.